A single sample gave rise to the 29 T cell receptor beta chains below, sequenced in a study of cytomegalovirus exposure and HLA in healthy donors. Both 60 Vbeta primers and 13 Jbeta primers went into the PCR. Method: immunoSEQ multiplex PCR; TCRdb's copy keeps in-frame clones and lacks some. Here the sample spans 130,000 to 150,000 clones, about four fifths being singletons. Sequencing used PBMCs. Receptor source: a man younger than 45 in good health and CMV-seronegative.

The chain couples TRBV27 to TRBJ1-5, with TRBD1 as a possible D gene (6 bases). The V gene lost 4 bases and the J gene lost 6 bases, with 13 bases spanning the gap. The CDR3 extends over 14 amino acids. From germline, CDR1 is MNHEY and CDR2 SMNVEV (reference sequence). The CDR3 DNA reads TGTGCCAGCAGTTCGGGGGGCGGAGGTCAGCCCCAGCATTTT. It specifies CASSSGGGGQPQHF.

This clone was seen a few times. The chain links TRBV6-1 to TRBJ1-4; TRBD1 matches 7 bases. CDR1 and CDR2 from the germline V gene are MNHNS and SASEGT. CDR3 length: 17 residues. With V trimmed by 2 bases and J by 2 bases, 8 bases remained unmatched. CDR3 DNA sequence: TGTGCCAGCAGTGAAAGGGCAGGGGGTAGTACTAATGAAAAACTGTTTTTT. Translated: CASSERAGGSTNEKLFF.

The chain has TRBV2 and TRBJ1-1; D is possibly TRBD1 (6 bases). Germline values: CDR1 SNHLY, CDR2 FYNNEI. The germline V and J ends were trimmed by 6 bases and 0 bases, with 14 bases remaining between them. The CDR3 is 15 amino acids. The CDR3 here is CASRVTGNMNTEAFF. CDR3 DNA sequence: TGTGCCAGCAGGGTGACAGGAAACATGAACACTGAAGCTTTCTTT.

The chain carries TRBV18 and TRBJ2-5; D gene unclear. The V end lost 6 bases, the J end lost 3 bases, and 8 bases lay between the germline ends. The CDR3 loop spans 12 amino acids. In germline, CDR1 is KGHSH, CDR2 LQKENI. CDR3 in amino acids: CASSPYKETQYF. CDR3 coding DNA: TGTGCCAGCTCCCCATACAAAGAGACCCAGTACTTC.

The V call is TRBV5-6, the J call TRBJ2-7; D gene ambiguous. Germline V lookup: CDR1 SGHDT, CDR2 YYEEEE. V was trimmed by 4 bases and J by 5 bases, leaving 7 bases between them. This CDR3 region has 11 residues. The CDR3: CASSLNHEQYF. The CDR3 bases are TGTGCCAGCAGCCTAAACCACGAGCAGTACTTC.

The chain couples TRBV5-4 to TRBJ1-4; 7 nucleotides agree with TRBD1. V shed 9 bases and J 6 bases; nucleotides not matched to a gene: 5. The V gene's germline CDR1 is SGHNT and CDR2 YYREEE (reference sequence). The CDR3 runs 12 residues. CDR3 residues: CATRGLDEKLFF. The CDR3 DNA is TGTGCCACTAGGGGGCTGGATGAAAAACTGTTTTTT.

J is TRBJ1-1 and V is TRBV28, with 11 nucleotides matching TRBD1. CDR3 length: 16 amino acids. Trimming removed 5 bases from V and 5 bases from J; junction bases left unmatched: 10. Germline V gives CDR1 MDHEN, CDR2 SYDVKM. The CDR3 bases are TGTGCCAGCAGTCCCTGGACAGGGGGCGGTGAGACTGAAGCTTTCTTT. Amino acid sequence: CASSPWTGGGETEAFF.

This chain connects TRBV6-6 to TRBJ2-2, with unresolved D. The V and J ends lost 6 bases and 4 bases respectively, with 3 bases between them. The CDR3 is 11 residues long. Germline V CDR1 and CDR2: MNHNY, SVGAGI (reference sequence). Here the CDR3 DNA reads TGTGCCAGCAGCAGCACCGGGGAGCTGTTTTTT. Translated, it gives CASSSTGELFF.

V usage is TRBV28 and J usage is TRBJ2-7, with D tentatively TRBD2 (6 bases). The V gene's germline CDR1 is MDHEN and CDR2 SYDVKM. The CDR3 sequence is 15 residues long. V gave up 6 bases and J gave up 4 bases, with 19 bases separating them. CDR3 coding DNA: TGTGCCAGCAGGCCCCGGGACTCCCTGTTTTACGAGCAGTACTTC. Protein: CASRPRDSLFYEQYF.

The chain uses TRBV6-1 and TRBJ2-5, with TRBD1 matching 7 bases. The CDR3 has 15 residues. CDR1 and CDR2 from the germline V gene are MNHNS and SASEGT. V was clipped by 9 bases and J by 5 bases; unmatched bases: 15. The CDR3 reads CASDQDRSWGETQYF. The CDR3 nucleotides are TGTGCCAGTGACCAGGACAGGTCCTGGGGGGAGACCCAGTACTTC.

This chain's CDR3 is CASSSNTGGVQETQYF. For the CDR3, the DNA is TGTGCCAGCAGTTCAAACACAGGGGGCGTCCAAGAGACCCAGTACTTC. The chain recombines TRBV27 with TRBJ2-5, with 9 bases matching TRBD1. Trimming at V came to 4 bases and at J to 1 base, leaving 7 bases not matched to a gene. Per germline, CDR1 MNHEY and CDR2 SMNVEV (reference sequence). CDR3 size: 16 residues.

The chain uses TRBV7-6 and TRBJ2-1; TRBD2 matches 12 bases. V lost 5 bases and J lost 7; bases outside the gene matches: 6. Looked up from germline, CDR1 is SGHVS and CDR2 is FNYEAQ. The CDR3 covers 15 residues. CDR3 sequence: CASSPGTSGFNEQFF. The CDR3 nucleotides are TGTGCCAGCAGCCCCGGGACTAGCGGGTTTAATGAGCAGTTCTTC.

V gene TRBV11-2 combines with J gene TRBJ2-7; possible D gene TRBD1, 6 bases. The CDR3 totals 15 residues. V was cut by 5 bases and J by 2 bases, with 16 bases left in between. Germline values: CDR1 SGHAT, CDR2 FQNNGV. CDR3 amino acids: CASSDRGQKPYEQYF. Here the CDR3 DNA reads TGTGCCAGCAGCGACAGAGGACAGAAACCCTACGAGCAGTACTTC.

This chain links TRBV5-6 with TRBJ2-3; 7 nucleotides align to TRBD2. V was clipped by 4 bases and J by 7 bases; unmatched bases: 9. The germline gives CDR1 SGHDT, CDR2 YYEEEE. This CDR3 region has 14 residues. The DNA of the CDR3 is TGTGCCAGCAGCGGACGGGGGGAGTGGAATACGCAGTATTTT. As protein: CASSGRGEWNTQYF.

V and J are TRBV19 and TRBJ1-5; maybe TRBD1 (6 bases). The CDR3 extends over 14 amino acids. V lost 5 bases and J lost 3, with 11 bases in between. Germline-derived CDR1 and CDR2 are LNHDA and SQIVND (reference sequence). The CDR3 sequence is CASSLGTSNQPQHF. The DNA for the CDR3 is TGTGCCAGTAGTCTCGGGACATCCAATCAGCCCCAGCATTTT.

This rearrangement joins TRBV6-6 to TRBJ1-2; D gene unclear. Germline V gene sequence: CDR1 MNHNY, CDR2 SVGAGI (reference sequence). The CDR3 runs to 13 residues. Trimming shortened V by 5 bases and J by 8 bases, and 15 bases separated the two germline ends. Here the CDR3 DNA reads TGTGCCAGCAGTAACCGCGGGAAGGGCGGCTACACCTTC. It encodes CASSNRGKGGYTF.

This clone was recorded only once. The CDR3 here is CASRAGDPGANVLTF. As DNA, the CDR3 is TGTGCCAGCAGGGCAGGGGATCCTGGGGCCAACGTCCTGACTTTC. The chain couples TRBV27 to TRBJ2-6; TRBD1 is a possible D gene (6 bases). The germline V gene encodes CDR1 MNHEY and CDR2 SMNVEV (reference sequence). V was clipped by 6 bases and J by 2 bases, with 11 bases between them. The CDR3 has 15 residues.

The chain employs TRBV28 and TRBJ2-7; TRBD1 matches 12 bases. Germline-derived CDR1 and CDR2 are MDHEN and SYDVKM. The CDR3 has 14 residues. V lost 6 bases, J lost 3 bases, and 3 bases stayed unmatched. This CDR3 is CASRGTGGGYEQYF. DNA for the CDR3: TGTGCCAGCAGGGGGACAGGGGGCGGCTACGAGCAGTACTTC.

The chain links TRBV28 to TRBJ1-1, with 7 bases that match TRBD1. The CDR3 has 19 amino acids. V lost 1 base, J lost 2 bases, and 16 bases stayed unmatched. CDR1 and CDR2 from the germline V gene are MDHEN and SYDVKM. The CDR3 region is CASSLFVGDSQYPNTEAFF. The CDR3 DNA reads TGTGCCAGCAGTTTATTCGTTGGGGACAGCCAGTACCCAAACACTGAAGCTTTCTTT.

This chain connects TRBV7-6 to TRBJ2-3; 11 nucleotides line up with TRBD1. With V trimmed by 4 bases and J by 15 bases, 12 bases remained unmatched. The germline V gene has CDR1 SGHVS and CDR2 FNYEAQ. The CDR3 sequence is 14 residues long. The CDR3 coding sequence is TGTGCCAGCAGCTCCCGGGACAGGGGGATAGTTGGTTATTTT. It translates to CASSSRDRGIVGYF.

The chain carries TRBV14 and TRBJ2-1; TRBD2 matches 8 bases. The germline gives CDR1 SGHDN, CDR2 FVKESK. The CDR3 is 16 amino acids. V was clipped by 1 base and J by 4 bases; unmatched bases: 6. The CDR3 region has the DNA TGTGCCAGCAGCCAAGCAGGCGGGGGGCCATACAATGAGCAGTTCTTC. Its translation: CASSQAGGGPYNEQFF.

J is TRBJ2-7 and V is TRBV19, with 11 bases aligning to TRBD2. CDR3 length: 12 residues. Germline CDR1 LNHDA, CDR2 SQIVND (reference sequence). V was pared by 9 bases and J by 4 bases, with 2 bases of the junction left unmatched. CDR3 nucleotides: TGTGCCAGCAGGACTAGCGGGTACGAGCAGTACTTC. Amino acid sequence: CASRTSGYEQYF.

The V gene is TRBV7-8, the J gene TRBJ2-3, with D perhaps TRBD1 (6 bases). V was shortened by 2 bases and J by 5 bases, with 20 bases between the two germline ends. Germline assignment: CDR1 SGHVS and CDR2 FQNEAQ. This CDR3 has 17 residues. The CDR3 is CASSLTRRTVVIDTQYF. In DNA, the CDR3 is TGTGCCAGCAGCTTAACCCGCCGGACAGTGGTTATAGATACGCAGTATTTT.

The CDR3 region has the DNA TGTGCCAGCGAAGGGACAGACAAGCGCTACAATGAGCAGTTCTTC. Its translation is CASEGTDKRYNEQFF. V and J are TRBV28 and TRBJ2-1; 7 nucleotides align to TRBD1. The CDR3 runs 15 residues. J was trimmed by 3 bases and V by 8 bases; bases with no gene match: 10. The germline V gene encodes CDR1 MDHEN and CDR2 SYDVKM.

The V and J genes are TRBV5-1 and TRBJ2-2; 10 bases fit TRBD2. Germline V gives CDR1 SGHRS, CDR2 YFSETQ. This CDR3 comprises 18 residues. V lost 3 bases to trimming and J lost 2 bases; unmatched junction nucleotides: 10. The CDR3 reads CASSSPLTSGDNTGELFF. The CDR3 DNA reads as TGCGCCAGCAGCTCTCCCCTAACTAGCGGGGATAACACCGGGGAGCTGTTTTTT.

The CDR3 region is CASTWASGVGYTF. The CDR3 coding sequence is TGTGCCAGCACCTGGGCCTCGGGGGTTGGCTACACCTTC. This chain uses TRBV6-5 with TRBJ1-2; D possibly corresponds to TRBD1 (5 bases). Looked up from germline, CDR1 is MNHEY and CDR2 is SVGAGI. The CDR3 is 13 amino acids. Trimming pared 7 bases from V and 7 bases from J, leaving 16 bases between.

V gene TRBV2 combines with J gene TRBJ1-2; D is unresolved. CDR3 length: 12 residues. Per the germline V gene, CDR1 is SNHLY and CDR2 is FYNNEI. The germline V and J ends were trimmed by 8 bases and 6 bases, with 13 bases remaining between them. The CDR3 DNA reads as TGTGCCAGCTCTGCGTCTCCGCATGGCTACACCTTC. This translates into CASSASPHGYTF. The variable domain in full, with the rest retrieved from reference TRBV2 and TRBJ1-2, is EPEVTQTPSHQVTQMGQEVILRCVPISNHLYFYWYRQILGQKVEFLVSFYNNEISEKSEIFDDQFSVERPDGSNFTLKIRSTKLEDSAMYFCASSASPHGYTFGSGTRLTVV.

The chain joins TRBV7-8 to TRBJ1-1; 9 nucleotides line up with TRBD1. This CDR3 contains 15 residues. After removal of 4 bases from V and 2 bases from J, the junction contained 5 bases not matched to a gene. Germline assignment: CDR1 SGHVS and CDR2 FQNEAQ. The CDR3 sequence: CASSSGQGINTEAFF. CDR3 nucleotides: TGTGCCAGCAGCTCCGGACAGGGGATTAACACTGAAGCTTTCTTT.

The chain combines TRBV4-2 with TRBJ2-7, with 8 bases matching TRBD1. The V and J ends lost 4 bases and 2 bases, in that order; junction bases with no gene match: 13. The germline gives CDR1 LGHNA, CDR2 YNFKEQ. CDR3 length equals 17 residues. The CDR3 region is CASSPSASTGVAYEQYF. CDR3 DNA sequence: TGTGCCAGCAGCCCCTCGGCCTCGACAGGGGTAGCCTACGAGCAGTACTTC.